The 25 T cell receptor beta chains given below trace back to one sample, sequenced in a study of blood T cell repertoires in COVID-19. Here immunoSEQ multiplex PCR was the method, and the copy in TCRdb shows in-frame clones only, minus some. The table includes approximately 300,000 clones, 80% to 90% detected once. The specimen sequenced was peripheral blood. The receptors come from a man aged 35 to 55 with acute or convalescent COVID-19.

The chain employs TRBV4-1 and TRBJ2-3; D is ambiguous. This CDR3 comprises 15 residues. The germline V gene has CDR1 MGHRA and CDR2 YSYEKL. Trimming pared 0 bases from V and 1 base from J, leaving 8 bases between. CDR3 in amino acids: CASSQEAGRTDTQYF. CDR3 DNA: TGCGCCAGCAGCCAAGAGGCAGGCCGCACAGATACGCAGTATTTT.

The rearrangement uses TRBV25-1 and TRBJ2-4; perhaps TRBD2 as D (5 bases). Trimming took off 2 bases at V and 0 bases at J, with 8 bases between the two ends. This CDR3 is built from 15 residues. Per the germline V gene, CDR1 is MGHDK and CDR2 is SYGVNS. The CDR3 loop is CASSERGLAKNIQYF. DNA for the CDR3: TGTGCCAGCAGTGAACGGGGATTAGCCAAAAACATTCAGTACTTC. Full variable domain (remainder filled in from reference TRBV25-1 and TRBJ2-4): EADIYQTPRYLVIGTGKKITLECSQTMGHDKMYWYQQDPGMELHLIHYSYGVNSTEKGDLSSESTVSRIRTEHFPLTLESARPSHTSQYLCASSERGLAKNIQYFGAGTRLSVL.

The chain carries TRBV11-1 and TRBJ2-1, with TRBD1 identical over 8 bases. There are 14 residues in the CDR3. From germline, CDR1 is SGHAT and CDR2 FQDESV (reference sequence). J gave up 5 bases and V 5 bases, and 5 bases lay outside the gene matches. The CDR3 DNA follows: TGTGCCAGCAGCCGGACAGGGAACAACAATGAGCAGTTCTTC. Protein: CASSRTGNNNEQFF.

CDR3 sequence: CASSLWGDTEAFF. The CDR3 bases are TGTGCCAGCAGCCTCTGGGGAGACACTGAAGCTTTCTTT. The rearrangement links TRBV12-3 or TRBV12-4 to TRBJ1-1; no clear D. Trimming removed 6 bases at V and 3 bases at J, with 11 bases between. The CDR3 is made up of 13 amino acids.

In this sample, this clone turned up once. V usage is TRBV5-1 and J usage is TRBJ2-1; 14 bases are shared with TRBD2. This CDR3 has 16 residues. Germline V CDR1 and CDR2: SGHRS, YFSETQ. Germline trimming cut 6 bases from V and 4 bases from J; bases unmatched to any gene: 6. The CDR3 DNA reads as TGCGCCAGCACCTGGGGGACTAGCGGGGGTTACAATGAGCAGTTCTTC. Protein sequence: CASTWGTSGGYNEQFF.

The rearrangement uses TRBV29-1 and TRBJ2-3, with D uncertain. The V gene lost 2 bases and the J gene lost 5 bases, with 8 bases spanning the gap. Germline V gene lookup returns CDR1 SQVTM and CDR2 ANQGSEA. This CDR3 is 12 amino acids long. The CDR3 reads CSVEIPRDTQYF. The CDR3 DNA is TGCAGCGTTGAAATCCCCCGAGATACGCAGTATTTT.

V gene TRBV11-2 combines with J gene TRBJ1-1; D unclear. The CDR3 contains 13 residues. Trimming stripped 1 base from V and 1 base from J, with 4 bases between. Germline V CDR1 and CDR2: SGHAT, FQNNGV. CDR3 residues: CASSLGANTEAFF. The CDR3 DNA is TGTGCCAGCAGCTTAGGGGCGAACACTGAAGCTTTCTTT.

The chain carries TRBV6-5 and TRBJ1-1; D is uncertain. The length of the CDR3 is 15 residues. Germline CDR1 MNHEY, CDR2 SVGAGI. Trimming cost V 5 bases and J 0 bases, with 13 bases left between them. As DNA, the CDR3 is TGTGCCAGCAGTCAAACCCCCACTATGAACACTGAAGCTTTCTTT. Amino acid sequence: CASSQTPTMNTEAFF.

V usage is TRBV5-4 and J usage is TRBJ1-4; D may be TRBD1 (6 bases). Per the germline V gene, CDR1 is SGHNT and CDR2 is YYREEE (reference sequence). The CDR3 sequence is 14 residues long. Trimming left V 0 bases short and J 3 bases short, with 6 bases between. CDR3 sequence (DNA): TGTGCCAGCAGCTTGGCAGGGGCTAATGAAAAACTGTTTTTT. It is translated as CASSLAGANEKLFF.

The rearrangement joins TRBV6-6 to TRBJ1-2; 8 bases line up with TRBD1. The length of the CDR3 is 15 residues. The J segment lost 2 bases and the V segment lost 0 bases, leaving 2 bases of the junction unmatched. The germline gives CDR1 MNHNY, CDR2 SVGAGI (reference sequence). In DNA, the CDR3 is TGTGCCAGCAGTTACTCTGGACAGGGAAACTATGGCTACACCTTC. Protein product: CASSYSGQGNYGYTF.

The chain carries TRBV7-6 and TRBJ2-7; 9 bases agree with TRBD1. This CDR3 contains 13 residues. Germline V gene data show CDR1 as SGHVS and CDR2 as FNYEAQ. V lost 5 bases to trimming and J lost 6 bases; unmatched junction nucleotides: 5. The CDR3 sequence is CASSLRQGVEQYF. DNA for the CDR3: TGTGCCAGCAGCCTCCGACAGGGGGTCGAGCAGTACTTC.

CDR3 protein: CASGPGTSGGLLVYNEQFF. The DNA for the CDR3 is TGTGCTAGTGGACCTGGGACTAGCGGGGGACTACTGGTTTACAATGAGCAGTTCTTC. V gene TRBV12-5 combines with J gene TRBJ2-1; TRBD2 aligns across 14 bases. The germline V gene encodes CDR1 LGHNT and CDR2 FRNRAP. The CDR3 consists of 19 residues. J lost 4 bases, V lost 6 bases, and 14 bases had no gene match.

The chain joins TRBV2 to TRBJ1-6; 9 bases line up with TRBD1. CDR1 is SNHLY, CDR2 FYNNEI, per germline. With 2 bases clipped from V and 9 bases from J, the junction kept 8 bases outside the gene matches. The CDR3 spans 16 residues. The CDR3 is CASSEIGRTGASPLHF. Written as DNA, the CDR3 is TGTGCCAGCAGTGAAATTGGCCGGACAGGGGCTTCACCCCTCCACTTT.

On this clone: This sample includes further DNA sequences coding for the same CDR3. The chain joins TRBV6-5 to TRBJ1-1, with D uncertain. This CDR3 spans 12 amino acids. Trimming shortened V by 5 bases and J by 1 base, and 5 bases separated the two germline ends. Germline values: CDR1 MNHEY, CDR2 SVGAGI. The CDR3 spells CASSPRNTEAFF. The CDR3 DNA sequence: TGTGCCAGCAGTCCCAGGAACACTGAAGCTTTCTTT.

The V call is TRBV10-3, the J call TRBJ1-1; 7 bases fit TRBD1. Germline V gene sequence: CDR1 ENHRY, CDR2 SYGVKD. This CDR3 is built from 16 residues. The V gene end was trimmed by 4 bases and the J gene end by 1 base; junction bases not matched to a gene: 9. CDR3 residues: CAISVSRDSPNTEAFF. The CDR3 nucleotides read TGTGCCATCAGTGTATCCCGGGACAGTCCGAACACTGAAGCTTTCTTT.

V and J are TRBV7-2 and TRBJ1-5, with 8 bases fitting TRBD1. The germline V gene has CDR1 SGHTA and CDR2 FQGNSA. CDR3 length equals 15 residues. J was trimmed by 6 bases and V by 5 bases; bases with no gene match: 9. CDR3 residues: CASSTRTGFGQPQHF. CDR3 in DNA: TGTGCCAGCAGCACCCGGACAGGGTTTGGTCAGCCCCAGCATTTT.

The J gene is TRBJ2-1, the V gene TRBV11-2, with 9 bases aligning to TRBD1. The V gene's germline CDR1 is SGHAT and CDR2 FQNNGV. The CDR3 runs to 15 residues. With 3 bases clipped from V and 5 bases from J, the junction kept 5 bases outside the gene matches. As DNA, the CDR3 is TGTGCCAGCAGCTTCACCGGGACAGGGCACAATGAGCAGTTCTTC. Amino acid sequence: CASSFTGTGHNEQFF.

J is TRBJ1-5 and V is TRBV3-1 (or the pseudogene TRBV3-2); D not certain. CDR1 is LGHDT, CDR2 YNNKEL, per germline (reference sequence). V lost 3 bases, J lost 7 bases, and 10 bases lay in between. This CDR3 comprises 13 residues. CDR3 sequence (DNA): TGTGCCAGCAGCCAGGGAGGCGGGCAGCCCCAGCATTTT. Amino acid sequence: CASSQGGGQPQHF.

The count of this clone is one. The rearrangement uses TRBV7-8 and TRBJ2-2; 12 nucleotides align to TRBD2. V lost 5 bases and J lost 5; bases outside the gene matches: 6. CDR1 SGHVS and CDR2 FQNEAQ come from the germline V gene. This CDR3 spans 16 amino acids. Here the CDR3 DNA reads TGTGCCAGCAGCCCTCTAGCGGGGGGGCCGACCGGGGAGCTGTTTTTT. Residues: CASSPLAGGPTGELFF.

V usage is TRBV7-2 and J usage is TRBJ1-4; tentative D call: TRBD1 (6 bases). Germline CDR1 is SGHTA and CDR2 is FQGNSA. The V gene lost 3 bases and the J gene lost 6 bases, with 14 bases spanning the gap. This CDR3 is 15 amino acids long. The CDR3 coding sequence is TGTGCCAGCAGCTTTAAACAGGGTATATATGAAAAACTGTTTTTT. This sequence encodes CASSFKQGIYEKLFF.

CDR3 protein: CASSRIYQGTHGYTF. For the CDR3, the DNA is TGTGCCAGCAGTCGCATTTATCAGGGAACTCATGGCTACACCTTC. The chain couples TRBV5-6 to TRBJ1-2, with D maybe TRBD1 (5 bases). This CDR3 region has 15 residues. Trimming pared 5 bases from V and 6 bases from J, leaving 20 bases between. Germline-derived CDR1 and CDR2 are SGHDT and YYEEEE.

This chain connects TRBV5-1 to TRBJ1-1; no firm D call. Per the germline V gene, CDR1 is SGHRS and CDR2 is YFSETQ. V was pared by 2 bases and J by 2 bases, with 10 bases between. CDR3 length: 14 residues. CDR3 residues: CASSFLQSNTEAFF. CDR3 sequence (DNA): TGCGCCAGCAGCTTCCTACAGTCTAACACTGAAGCTTTCTTT.

V is TRBV6-4 and J is TRBJ1-1; D is unclear. This CDR3 comprises 15 residues. Trimming took off 3 bases at V and 4 bases at J, with 15 bases between the two ends. Looked up from germline, CDR1 is MRHNA and CDR2 is SNTAGT. The CDR3 sequence is CASSEGSSGGTEAFF. CDR3 nucleotide sequence: TGTGCCAGCAGTGAAGGATCAAGCGGAGGCACTGAAGCTTTCTTT.

The table lists this clone with a count of one. The J gene is TRBJ2-2, the V gene TRBV2, with a possible D match to TRBD2 (7 bases). Germline-derived CDR1 and CDR2 are SNHLY and FYNNEI. V lost 3 bases, J lost 5 bases, and 10 bases lay in between. The length of the CDR3 is 14 residues. The CDR3 reads CASSERGGTGELFF. The CDR3, as DNA: TGTGCCAGCAGTGAGAGGGGGGGGACCGGGGAGCTGTTTTTT. Filled out from reference TRBV2 and TRBJ2-2, the complete variable domain reads EPEVTQTPSHQVTQMGQEVILRCVPISNHLYFYWYRQILGQKVEFLVSFYNNEISEKSEIFDDQFSVERPDGSNFTLKIRSTKLEDSAMYFCASSERGGTGELFFGEGSRLTVL.

The chain uses TRBV6-1 and TRBJ1-3, with no clear D. The CDR3 is made up of 14 amino acids. In germline, CDR1 is MNHNS, CDR2 SASEGT. Trimming pared 6 bases from V and 1 base from J, leaving 10 bases between. The CDR3 bases are TGTGCCAGCAGCTCCCGGGATTCTGGAAACACCATATATTTT. This translates into CASSSRDSGNTIYF.